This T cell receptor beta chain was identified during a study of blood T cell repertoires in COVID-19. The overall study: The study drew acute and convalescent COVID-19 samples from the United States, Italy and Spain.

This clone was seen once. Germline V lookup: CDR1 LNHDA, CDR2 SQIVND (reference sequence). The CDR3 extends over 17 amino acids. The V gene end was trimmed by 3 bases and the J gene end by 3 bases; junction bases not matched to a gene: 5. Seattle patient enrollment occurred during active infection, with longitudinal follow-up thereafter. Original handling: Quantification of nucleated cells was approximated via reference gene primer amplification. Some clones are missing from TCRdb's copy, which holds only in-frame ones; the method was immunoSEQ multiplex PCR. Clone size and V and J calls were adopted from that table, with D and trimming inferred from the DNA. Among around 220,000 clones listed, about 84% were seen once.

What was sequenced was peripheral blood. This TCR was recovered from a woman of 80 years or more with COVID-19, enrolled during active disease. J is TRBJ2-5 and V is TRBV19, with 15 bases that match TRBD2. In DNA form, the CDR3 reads TGTGCCAGTAGTATCAGGACTAGCGGGAGGGGAGAAGAGACCCAGTACTTC. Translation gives CASSIRTSGRGEETQYF.